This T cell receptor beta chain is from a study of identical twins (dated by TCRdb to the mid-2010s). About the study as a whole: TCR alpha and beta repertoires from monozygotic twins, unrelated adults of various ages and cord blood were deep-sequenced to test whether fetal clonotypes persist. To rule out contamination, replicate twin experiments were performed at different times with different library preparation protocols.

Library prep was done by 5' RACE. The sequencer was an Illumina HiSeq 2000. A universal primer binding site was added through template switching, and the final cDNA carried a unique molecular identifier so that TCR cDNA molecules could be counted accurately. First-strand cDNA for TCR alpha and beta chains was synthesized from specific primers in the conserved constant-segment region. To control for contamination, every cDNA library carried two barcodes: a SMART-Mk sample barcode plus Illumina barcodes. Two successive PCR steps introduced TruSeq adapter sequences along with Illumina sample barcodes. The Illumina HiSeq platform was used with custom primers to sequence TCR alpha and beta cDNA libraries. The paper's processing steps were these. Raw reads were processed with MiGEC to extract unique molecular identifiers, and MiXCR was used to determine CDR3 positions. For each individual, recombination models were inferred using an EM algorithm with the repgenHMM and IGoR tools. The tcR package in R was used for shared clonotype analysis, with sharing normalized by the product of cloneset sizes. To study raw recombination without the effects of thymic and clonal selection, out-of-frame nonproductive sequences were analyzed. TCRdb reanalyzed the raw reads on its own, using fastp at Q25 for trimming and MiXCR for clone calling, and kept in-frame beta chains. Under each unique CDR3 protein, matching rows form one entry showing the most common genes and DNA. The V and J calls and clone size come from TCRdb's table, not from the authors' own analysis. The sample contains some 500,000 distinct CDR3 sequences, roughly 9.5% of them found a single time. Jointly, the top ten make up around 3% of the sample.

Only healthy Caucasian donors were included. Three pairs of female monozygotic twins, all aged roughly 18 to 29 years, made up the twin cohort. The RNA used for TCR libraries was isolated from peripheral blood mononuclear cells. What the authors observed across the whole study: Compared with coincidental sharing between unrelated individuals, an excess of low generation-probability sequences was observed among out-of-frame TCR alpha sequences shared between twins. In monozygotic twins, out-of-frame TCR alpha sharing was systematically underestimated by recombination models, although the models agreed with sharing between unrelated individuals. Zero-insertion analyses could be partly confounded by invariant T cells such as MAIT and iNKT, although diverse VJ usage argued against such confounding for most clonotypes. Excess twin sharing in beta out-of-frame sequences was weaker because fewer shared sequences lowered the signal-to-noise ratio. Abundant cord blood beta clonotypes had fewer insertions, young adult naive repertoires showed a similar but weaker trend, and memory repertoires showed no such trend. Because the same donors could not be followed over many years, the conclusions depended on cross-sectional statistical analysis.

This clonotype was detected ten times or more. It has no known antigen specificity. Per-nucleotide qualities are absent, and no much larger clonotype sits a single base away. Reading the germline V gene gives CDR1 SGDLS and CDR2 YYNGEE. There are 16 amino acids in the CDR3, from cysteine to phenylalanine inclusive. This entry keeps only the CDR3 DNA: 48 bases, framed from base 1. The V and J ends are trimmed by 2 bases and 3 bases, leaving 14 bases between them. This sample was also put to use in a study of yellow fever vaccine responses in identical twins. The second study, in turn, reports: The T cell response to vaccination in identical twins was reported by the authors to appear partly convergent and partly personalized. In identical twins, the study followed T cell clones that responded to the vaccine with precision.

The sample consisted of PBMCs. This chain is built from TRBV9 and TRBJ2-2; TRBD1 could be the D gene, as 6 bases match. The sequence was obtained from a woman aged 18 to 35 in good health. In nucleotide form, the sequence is TGTGCCAGCAGCGTGAACAGGGCGAAGGACACCGGGGAGCTGTTTTTT. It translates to CASSVNRAKDTGELFF.